This paragraph reports one T cell receptor beta chain. The investigators amplified TCR beta CDR3 regions from RNA transcripts. First-round RT-PCR of the TCR CDR3 relied on the HTBI primer set. Each CDR3 protein is one row after TCRdb ran MiXCR on the multiplex PCR reads. This sample has 390,000 or so distinct CDR3 sequences, with roughly 14% found just once. The sample comes from a study of T cells in Graves' hyperthyroidism and ophthalmopathy. Germline CDR1 and CDR2: MGHDK and SYGVNS. The CDR3 extends over 14 amino acids. V trimming: 2 bases; J trimming: 4 bases; junction bases outside the gene matches: 4. Ophthalmopathy patients showed a Clinical Activity Score of at least 3, NOSPECS grade of at least 4 and duration under 3 months.

This clonotype was sampled from a man between 18 and 29 years old with Graves' ophthalmopathy. The rearrangement joins TRBV25-1 to TRBJ2-5; 7 bases are a match to TRBD2. The sequencing sample was made of blood. The CDR3 protein is CASSEGGGVETQYF. The CDR3 region has the DNA TGTGCCAGCAGTGAAGGGGGGGGGGTAGAGACCCAGTACTTC.